This TCR beta chain comes out of a study of blood T cell repertoires in COVID-19. Overall study context: T cells, B-cell-depleted T cells, or PBMCs provided the cDNA or gDNA that served as material.

Seattle patient enrollment occurred during active infection, with longitudinal follow-up thereafter. Trimming at V came to 7 bases and at J to 5 bases, leaving 7 bases not matched to a gene. The CDR3 loop spans 14 amino acids. Germline CDR1 is SGHTA and CDR2 is FQGNSA. The method was immunoSEQ multiplex PCR; TCRdb's version includes in-frame clones alone and lacks a portion of them. The top ten hold approximately 12% of the sample, which has around 280,000 clones, just under 90% seen once. The genes are TRBV7-2 and TRBJ2-1; 8 bases map to TRBD2. The sequenced sample consisted of peripheral blood. This clonotype originated in a woman in her 30s with COVID-19, enrolled during active disease. The CDR3 DNA reads TGTGCCAGCAATGAACTAGCGGTCCACAATGAGCAGTTCTTC. This translates into CASNELAVHNEQFF.